This T cell receptor (beta chain) was sequenced during a study of T cell changes during pregnancy in multiple sclerosis. Libraries were prepared by immunoSEQ multiplex PCR; TCRdb keeps only in-frame clonotypes and omits some of them. The sample records over 70,000 clones, 85% to 95% being singletons. This CDR3 has 17 residues. J lost 3 bases, V lost 6 bases, and 11 bases had no gene match. From germline, CDR1 is MDHEN and CDR2 SYDVKM. The sample holds one count of this clone. This TCR came from a female donor in good health, enrolled as a control in a pregnancy study. The rearrangement joins TRBV28 to TRBJ2-2, with 9 bases aligning to TRBD1. The source material was peripheral blood, sampled in the third trimester of pregnancy. The CDR3 loop reads CASSPPPGQGYTGELFF. The CDR3 DNA follows: TGTGCCAGCAGCCCCCCTCCGGGACAGGGTTACACCGGGGAGCTGTTTTTT.